The 18 T cell receptor beta chains given below trace back to one sample, sequenced in a study of blood T cells in healthy people across ages. For the second PCR, which ran for roughly 6 to 11 cycles, a sample-barcoded 5' primer and a J-beta primer mix were used. Each CDR3 protein gets one entry after TCRdb re-called the 5' RACE reads with MiXCR. The data contain more than 600,000 distinct CDR3 sequences, around 25% of them singletons. These data were also reused for a study on T cells of mothers and their children.

The sequenced sample consisted of blood. All receptors derive from a boy between 10 and 17 years old in good health.

Only a few counts were recorded for this clonotype. The rearrangement links TRBV5-1 to TRBJ2-3; D remains unclear. V lost 0 bases to trimming and J lost 0 bases, with 11 bases between them. Germline lookup yields CDR1 SGHRS and CDR2 YFSETQ. The CDR3 spans 16 residues. The CDR3 coding sequence is TGCGCCAGCAGCTTGGCGAAGGGCCATAGCACAGATACGCAGTATTTT. It encodes CASSLAKGHSTDTQYF.

This clonotype has more than one count but fewer than ten. V is TRBV4-2 and J is TRBJ2-7; TRBD1 might be the D (6 bases). The ends were cut back, 0 bases at V and 0 bases at J, with 12 bases in the middle. The CDR3 runs 16 residues. The V gene's germline CDR1 is LGHNA and CDR2 YNFKEQ. In DNA form, the CDR3 reads TGTGCCAGCAGCCAAGAGGACAGCTCCCTCTCCTACGAGCAGTACTTC. Its protein is CASSQEDSSLSYEQYF.

The V call is TRBV9, the J call TRBJ1-4, with D possibly matching TRBD1 (6 bases). V was trimmed by 3 bases and J by 7 bases, leaving 13 bases between them. This CDR3 contains 14 residues. The germline CDR1 and CDR2 sequences are SGDLS and YYNGEE. Here the CDR3 DNA reads TGTGCCAGCAGCGACAGGGTCGGGGGTGAAAAACTGTTTTTT. Residues: CASSDRVGGEKLFF.

The CDR3, as DNA: TGTGCCAGCAGCCAAGCTAGACTAGCCAGCGAGACCCAGTACTTC. Translation gives CASSQARLASETQYF. The chain employs TRBV3-1 and TRBJ2-5; 7 bases fit TRBD2. The CDR3 covers 15 residues. Losses at the gene ends were 1 base for V and 5 bases for J; bases not matched to a gene: 7. Germline CDR1 and CDR2: LGHDT and YNNKEL (reference sequence).

V gene TRBV7-2 combines with J gene TRBJ1-2; D uncertain. CDR1 and CDR2 (germline): SGHTA, FQGNSA. The CDR3 length is 12 residues. V lost 1 base to trimming and J lost 3 bases, with 3 bases between them. Here the CDR3 DNA reads TGTGCCAGCAGCTTAGGACACTATGGCTACACCTTC. Its protein is CASSLGHYGYTF.

This chain connects TRBV29-1 to TRBJ2-1; TRBD2 aligns across 9 bases. After removal of 8 bases from V and 6 bases from J, the junction contained 5 bases not matched to a gene. The CDR3 runs to 12 residues. Germline lookup yields CDR1 SQVTM and CDR2 ANQGSEA. The CDR3 DNA reads as TGCAGCCTAAGCGGGGGGAGCAATGAGCAGTTCTTC. The encoded protein is CSLSGGSNEQFF.

This chain links TRBV4-1 with TRBJ2-1, with TRBD1 identical over 7 bases. V gave up 1 base and J gave up 6 bases; unmatched junction bases: 9. Germline lookup yields CDR1 MGHRA and CDR2 YSYEKL. This CDR3 spans 16 amino acids. In DNA form, the CDR3 reads TGCGCCAGCAGCCAAGCTTCCGGGACAGTAATCAATGAGCAGTTCTTC. Its translation: CASSQASGTVINEQFF.

A word on this clonotype: At one end the junction does not follow the germline gene, possibly because of a read error. This sequence joins TRBV7-9 and TRBJ2-1, with 11 bases fitting TRBD2. This CDR3 spans 16 amino acids. Germline V CDR1 and CDR2: SEHNR, FQNEAQ (reference sequence). The CDR3 sequence: CASSPAGTSGYNERFF. The DNA of the CDR3 is TGTGCCAGCAGCCCCGCCGGGACTAGCGGATACAATGAGCGGTTCTTC.

Points on this clonotype: A read error may produce the germline difference seen at one junction end. The chain has TRBV7-2 and TRBJ2-5; tentatively, D is TRBD1 (6 bases). The end of the DNA aligns better with TRBJ2-1, so the J call may be wrong. The CDR3 has 15 amino acids. The germline V gene encodes CDR1 SGHTA and CDR2 FQGNSA. This chain's CDR3 is CASSLSRQGSNGQFF. The CDR3, as DNA: TGTGCCAGCAGCTTAAGTAGGCAGGGGAGCAATGGGCAGTTCTTC.

This clonotype showed up just a few times. The chain recombines TRBV9 with TRBJ1-1; D perhaps matches TRBD1 (5 bases). V was cut by 4 bases and J by 4 bases, with 20 bases left in between. The CDR3 consists of 16 residues. Germline V gives CDR1 SGDLS, CDR2 YYNGEE. Here the CDR3 reads CASSSQKYGGTTEAFF. CDR3 in DNA: TGTGCCAGCAGCTCTCAGAAATACGGGGGGACCACTGAAGCTTTCTTT.

The rearrangement links TRBV29-1 to TRBJ2-1; TRBD2 matches 7 bases. This CDR3 is 11 amino acids long. Germline V gene data show CDR1 as SQVTM and CDR2 as ANQGSEA. The V segment lost 7 bases and the J segment 7 bases; nucleotides outside the gene matches: 4. Here the CDR3 DNA reads TGCAGCGGGAGACTAGCAAATGAGCAGTTCTTC. Its translation: CSGRLANEQFF.

This clonotype has only a few counts. A read error may produce the germline difference seen at one junction end. The V call is TRBV5-1, the J call TRBJ2-7, with 8 nucleotides matching TRBD1. The CDR3 is made up of 13 amino acids. Germline lookup yields CDR1 SGHRS and CDR2 YFSETQ. CDR3 DNA: TGCGCCATCAGCAAGACAGGGGATTGGGAGCAGTACTTC. It codes for CAISKTGDWEQYF.

This clonotype has only a few counts. The chain has TRBV27 and TRBJ2-7; a possible D gene is TRBD1 (5 bases). Looked up from germline, CDR1 is MNHEY and CDR2 is SMNVEV (reference sequence). The length of the CDR3 is 14 residues. Trimming took off 2 bases at V and 0 bases at J, with 8 bases between the two ends. In DNA, the CDR3 is TGTGCCAGCAGTTTAACGCAGGGCTCCTACGAGCAGTACTTC. Amino acid sequence: CASSLTQGSYEQYF.

The V and J genes are TRBV29-1 and TRBJ2-5; no reliable D call. The CDR3 is made up of 12 amino acids. The germline gives CDR1 SQVTM, CDR2 ANQGSEA. V lost 6 bases and J 5 bases, leaving 13 bases between the germline ends. The CDR3 DNA reads as TGCAGCGTCATCGGAATAGAGGAGACCCAGTACTTC. Its translation: CSVIGIEETQYF. Full variable domain (rest looked up from reference TRBV29-1 and TRBJ2-5): SAVISQKPSRDICQRGTSLTIQCQVDSQVTMMFWYRQQPGQSLTLIATANQGSEATYESGFVIDKFPISRPNLTFSTLTVSNMSPEDSSIYLCSVIGIEETQYFGPGTRLLVL.

This clonotype was counted a few times. This chain connects TRBV5-1 to TRBJ2-3; unclear D gene. V gave up 0 bases and J gave up 0 bases, with 11 bases separating them. The CDR3 runs to 16 residues. Germline V gene lookup returns CDR1 SGHRS and CDR2 YFSETQ. DNA of the CDR3: TGCGCCAGCAGCTTGGAGGTCCTCTCTAGCACAGATACGCAGTATTTT. It is translated as CASSLEVLSSTDTQYF.

This clonotype was seen more than once but under ten times. The J gene is TRBJ1-1, the V gene TRBV20-1; no clear D. Germline V CDR1 and CDR2: DFQATT, SNEGSKA (reference sequence). V dropped 5 bases and J dropped 0 bases, with 7 bases sitting between them. This CDR3 is 12 amino acids long. CDR3 coding DNA: TGCAGTGCTTTAGGGATGAACACTGAAGCTTTCTTT. This gives the protein CSALGMNTEAFF.

The chain recombines TRBV7-2 with TRBJ2-6, with 8 bases that match TRBD2. With 5 bases clipped from V and 0 bases from J, the junction kept 12 bases outside the gene matches. Germline V lookup: CDR1 SGHTA, CDR2 FQGNSA. The CDR3 is 19 amino acids. The CDR3 coding sequence is TGTGCCAGCAGCCTTCGGGGAACGGGGGGGCTCTCTGGGGCCAACGTCCTGACTTTC. This encodes CASSLRGTGGLSGANVLTF.

V gene TRBV25-1 combines with J gene TRBJ1-2; D possibly corresponds to TRBD1 (5 bases). Germline V gene data show CDR1 as MGHDK and CDR2 as SYGVNS. Trimming took off 0 bases at V and 8 bases at J, with 37 bases between the two ends. The CDR3 is 22 residues long. The CDR3: CASSEYFAGREVPGIPGNGYTF. In DNA, the CDR3 is TGTGCCAGCAGTGAATATTTTGCTGGCAGGGAAGTCCCGGGAATCCCGGGTAACGGCTACACCTTC.